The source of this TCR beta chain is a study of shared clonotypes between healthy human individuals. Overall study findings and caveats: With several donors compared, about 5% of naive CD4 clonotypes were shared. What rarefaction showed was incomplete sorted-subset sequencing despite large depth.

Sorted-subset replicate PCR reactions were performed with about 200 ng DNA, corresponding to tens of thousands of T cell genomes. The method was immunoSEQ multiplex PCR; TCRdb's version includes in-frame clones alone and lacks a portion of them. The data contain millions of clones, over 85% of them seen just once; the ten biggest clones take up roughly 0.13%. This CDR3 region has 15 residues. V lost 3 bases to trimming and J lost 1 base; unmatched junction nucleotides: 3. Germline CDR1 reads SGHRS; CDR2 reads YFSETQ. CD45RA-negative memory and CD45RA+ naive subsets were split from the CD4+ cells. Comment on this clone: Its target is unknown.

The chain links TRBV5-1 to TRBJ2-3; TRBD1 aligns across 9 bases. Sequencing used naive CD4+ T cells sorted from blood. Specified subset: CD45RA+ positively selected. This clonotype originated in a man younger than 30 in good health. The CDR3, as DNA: TGCGCCAGCAGCTACAGGGGGCTACGCACAGATACGCAGTATTTT. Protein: CASSYRGLRTDTQYF.